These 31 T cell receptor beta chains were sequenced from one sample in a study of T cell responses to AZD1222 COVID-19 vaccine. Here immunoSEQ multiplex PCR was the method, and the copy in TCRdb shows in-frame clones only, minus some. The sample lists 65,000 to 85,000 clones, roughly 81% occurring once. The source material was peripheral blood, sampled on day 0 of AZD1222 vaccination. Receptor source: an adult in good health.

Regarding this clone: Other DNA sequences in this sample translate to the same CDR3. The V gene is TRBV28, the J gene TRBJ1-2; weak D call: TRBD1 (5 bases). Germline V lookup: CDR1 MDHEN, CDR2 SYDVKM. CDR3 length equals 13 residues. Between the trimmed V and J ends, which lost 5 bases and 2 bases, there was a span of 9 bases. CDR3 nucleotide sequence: TGTGCCAGCAGTCTAGGGGTCAACTATGGCTACACCTTC. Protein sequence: CASSLGVNYGYTF.

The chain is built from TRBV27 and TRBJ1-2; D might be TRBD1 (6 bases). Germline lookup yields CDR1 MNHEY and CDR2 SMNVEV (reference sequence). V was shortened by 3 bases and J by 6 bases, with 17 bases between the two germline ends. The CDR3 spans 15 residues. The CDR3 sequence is CASSLSSGAPHGYTF. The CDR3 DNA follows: TGTGCCAGCAGTTTGTCGTCAGGGGCTCCCCATGGCTACACCTTC.

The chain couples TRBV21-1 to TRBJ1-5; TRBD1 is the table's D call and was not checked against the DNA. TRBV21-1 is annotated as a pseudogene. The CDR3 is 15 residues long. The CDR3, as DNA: TGTGCCAGCAGCCTCACAGGGCTTAGCAATCAGCCCCAGCATTTT. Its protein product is CASSLTGLSNQPQHF.

CDR3 coding DNA: TGTGCCAGCAGCCGGTTTGTTGGCACAGATACGCAGTATTTT. This encodes CASSRFVGTDTQYF. This sequence joins TRBV3-1 (or the pseudogene TRBV3-2) and TRBJ2-3; D call uncertain. Germline loops: CDR1 LGHDT, CDR2 YNNKEL (reference sequence). Trimming left V 4 bases short and J 1 base short, with 9 bases between. CDR3 size: 14 residues.

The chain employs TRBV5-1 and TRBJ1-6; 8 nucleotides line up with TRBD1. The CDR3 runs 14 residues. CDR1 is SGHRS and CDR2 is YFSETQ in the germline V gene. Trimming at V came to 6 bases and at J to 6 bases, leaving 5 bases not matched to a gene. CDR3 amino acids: CASNPGGFNSPLHF. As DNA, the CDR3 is TGCGCCAGCAACCCAGGGGGCTTTAATTCACCCCTCCACTTT.

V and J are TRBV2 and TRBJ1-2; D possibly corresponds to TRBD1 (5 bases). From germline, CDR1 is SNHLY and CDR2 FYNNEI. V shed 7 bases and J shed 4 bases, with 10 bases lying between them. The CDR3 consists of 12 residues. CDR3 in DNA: TGTGCCAGCACCCGGGGGGGCTATGGCTACACCTTC. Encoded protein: CASTRGGYGYTF.

CDR3 bases: TGTGCCAGCAGTACCGGGACAGGGGATGGCTACACCTTC. Amino acids: CASSTGTGDGYTF. The chain uses TRBV12-3 or TRBV12-4 and TRBJ1-2; TRBD1 matches at 10 bases. There are 13 residues in the CDR3. Unmatched junction bases numbered 3, after V lost 5 bases and J lost 6 bases.

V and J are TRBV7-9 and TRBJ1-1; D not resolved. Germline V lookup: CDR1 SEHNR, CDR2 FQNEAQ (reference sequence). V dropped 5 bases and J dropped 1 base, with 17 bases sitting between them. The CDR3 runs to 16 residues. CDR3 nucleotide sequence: TGTGCCAGCAGCCCCCTTTACGGGAGACAGAACACTGAAGCTTTCTTT. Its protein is CASSPLYGRQNTEAFF.

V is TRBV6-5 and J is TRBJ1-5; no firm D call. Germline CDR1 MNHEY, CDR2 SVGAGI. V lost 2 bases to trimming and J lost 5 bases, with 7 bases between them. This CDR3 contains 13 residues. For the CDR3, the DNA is TGTGCCAGCAGTTACACGAGCGATCAGCCCCAGCATTTT. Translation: CASSYTSDQPQHF.

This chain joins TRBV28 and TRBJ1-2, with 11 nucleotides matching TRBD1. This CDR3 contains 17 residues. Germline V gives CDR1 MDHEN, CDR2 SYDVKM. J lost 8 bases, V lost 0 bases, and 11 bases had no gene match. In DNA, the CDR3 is TGTGCCAGCAGTTTATGGGCCGTGGACAGGGGGCGAGAGGGCTACACCTTC. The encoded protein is CASSLWAVDRGREGYTF.

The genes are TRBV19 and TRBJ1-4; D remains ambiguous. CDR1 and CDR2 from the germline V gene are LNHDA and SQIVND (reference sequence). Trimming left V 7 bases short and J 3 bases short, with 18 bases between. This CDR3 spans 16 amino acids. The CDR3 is CASKILGGSSNEKLFF. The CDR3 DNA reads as TGTGCCAGTAAGATCCTCGGTGGGAGTTCTAATGAAAAACTGTTTTTT.

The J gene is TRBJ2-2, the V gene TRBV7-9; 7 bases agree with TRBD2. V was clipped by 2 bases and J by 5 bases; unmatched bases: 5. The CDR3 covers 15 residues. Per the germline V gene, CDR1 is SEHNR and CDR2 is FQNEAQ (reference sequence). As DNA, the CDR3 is TGTGCCAGCAGCTTAACTTACGGGGGGACCGGGGAGCTGTTTTTT. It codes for CASSLTYGGTGELFF.

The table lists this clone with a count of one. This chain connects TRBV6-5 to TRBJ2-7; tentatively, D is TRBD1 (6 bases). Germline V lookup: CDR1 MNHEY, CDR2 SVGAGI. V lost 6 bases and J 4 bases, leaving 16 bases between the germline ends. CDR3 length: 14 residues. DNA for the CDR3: TGTGCCAGCAGAATGGCCAGGGGAAGTTACGAGCAGTACTTC. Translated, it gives CASRMARGSYEQYF.

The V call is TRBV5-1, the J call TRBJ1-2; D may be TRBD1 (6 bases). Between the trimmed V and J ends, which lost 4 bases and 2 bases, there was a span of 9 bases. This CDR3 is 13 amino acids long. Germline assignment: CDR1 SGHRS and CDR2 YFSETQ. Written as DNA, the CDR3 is TGCGCCAGCAGCCCCGGACAGAACTATGGCTACACCTTC. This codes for CASSPGQNYGYTF.

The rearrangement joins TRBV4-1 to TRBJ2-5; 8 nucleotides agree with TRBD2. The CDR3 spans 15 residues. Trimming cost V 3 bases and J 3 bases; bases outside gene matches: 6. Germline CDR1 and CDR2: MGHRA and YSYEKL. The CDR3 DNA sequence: TGCGCCAGCAGCCATCCTGGGACTAGAAAAGAGACCCAGTACTTC. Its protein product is CASSHPGTRKETQYF.

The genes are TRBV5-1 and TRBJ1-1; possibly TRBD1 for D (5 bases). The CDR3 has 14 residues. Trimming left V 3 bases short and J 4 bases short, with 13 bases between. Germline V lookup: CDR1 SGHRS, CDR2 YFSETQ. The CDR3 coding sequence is TGCGCCAGCAGCTACGGGACGGCTACCACTGAAGCTTTCTTT. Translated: CASSYGTATTEAFF.

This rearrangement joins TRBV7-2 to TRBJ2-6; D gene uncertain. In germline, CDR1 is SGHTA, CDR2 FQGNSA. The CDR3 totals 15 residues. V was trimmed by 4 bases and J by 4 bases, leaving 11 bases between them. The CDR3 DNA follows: TGTGCCAGCAGCTGGAATATGGGGGGGGCCAACGTCCTGACTTTC. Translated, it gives CASSWNMGGANVLTF.

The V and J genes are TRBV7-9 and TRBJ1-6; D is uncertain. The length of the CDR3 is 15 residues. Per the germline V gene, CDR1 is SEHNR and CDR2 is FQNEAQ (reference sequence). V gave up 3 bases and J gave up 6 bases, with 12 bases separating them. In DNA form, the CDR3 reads TGTGCCAGCAGCTTTGGTGTCGGCCCTAATTCACCCCTCCACTTT. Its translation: CASSFGVGPNSPLHF.

CDR3 residues: CASSGDSRTDTQYF. Here the CDR3 DNA reads TGTGCCAGCAGCGGAGACAGTCGCACAGATACGCAGTATTTT. The chain carries TRBV9 and TRBJ2-3; D might be TRBD1 (5 bases). With 3 bases removed from V and 1 base from J, the gap between germline ends came to 9 bases. Germline CDR1 reads SGDLS; CDR2 reads YYNGEE. The CDR3 has 14 amino acids.

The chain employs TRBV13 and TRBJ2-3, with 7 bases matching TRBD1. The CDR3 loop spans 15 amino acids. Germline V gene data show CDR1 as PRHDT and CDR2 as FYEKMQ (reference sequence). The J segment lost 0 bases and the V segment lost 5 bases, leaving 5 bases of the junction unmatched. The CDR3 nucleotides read TGTGCCAGCAGCCCCGACAGGGACAGCACAGATACGCAGTATTTT. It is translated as CASSPDRDSTDTQYF. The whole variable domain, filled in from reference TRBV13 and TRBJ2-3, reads AAGVIQSPRHLIKEKRETATLKCYPIPRHDTVYWYQQGPGQDPQFLISFYEKMQSDKGSIPDRFSAQQFSDYHSELNMSSLELGDSALYFCASSPDRDSTDTQYFGPGTRLTVL.

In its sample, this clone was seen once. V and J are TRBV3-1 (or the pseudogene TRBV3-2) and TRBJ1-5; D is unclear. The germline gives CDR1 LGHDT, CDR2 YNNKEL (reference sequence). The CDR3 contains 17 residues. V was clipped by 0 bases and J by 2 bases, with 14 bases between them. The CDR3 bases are TGTGCCAGCAGCCAAGATGACCTGGACCGGGGCAATCAGCCCCAGCATTTT. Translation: CASSQDDLDRGNQPQHF.

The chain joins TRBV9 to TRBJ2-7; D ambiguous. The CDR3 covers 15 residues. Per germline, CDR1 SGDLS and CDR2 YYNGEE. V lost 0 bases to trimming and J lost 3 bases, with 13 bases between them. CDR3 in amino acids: CASSVDPAYGYEQYF. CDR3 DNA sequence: TGTGCCAGCAGCGTAGACCCTGCTTACGGCTACGAGCAGTACTTC.

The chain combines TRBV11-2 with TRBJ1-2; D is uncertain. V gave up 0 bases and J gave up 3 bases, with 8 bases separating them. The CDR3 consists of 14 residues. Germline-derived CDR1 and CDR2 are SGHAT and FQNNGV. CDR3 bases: TGTGCCAGCAGCTTAGATGTATTGGACTATGGCTACACCTTC. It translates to CASSLDVLDYGYTF.

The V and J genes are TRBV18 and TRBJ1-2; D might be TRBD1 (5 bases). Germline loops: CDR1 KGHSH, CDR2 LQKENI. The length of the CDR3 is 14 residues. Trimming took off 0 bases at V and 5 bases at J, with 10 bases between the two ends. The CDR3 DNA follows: TGTGCCAGCTCACCACCCAGGGTAGGGTATGGCTACACCTTC. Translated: CASSPPRVGYGYTF.

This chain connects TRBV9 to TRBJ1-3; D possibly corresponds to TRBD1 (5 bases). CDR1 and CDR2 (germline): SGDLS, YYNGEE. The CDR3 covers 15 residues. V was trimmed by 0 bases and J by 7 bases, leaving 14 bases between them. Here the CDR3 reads CASSVGGFAGNTIYF. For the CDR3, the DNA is TGTGCCAGCAGCGTAGGAGGCTTCGCAGGGAACACCATATATTTT.

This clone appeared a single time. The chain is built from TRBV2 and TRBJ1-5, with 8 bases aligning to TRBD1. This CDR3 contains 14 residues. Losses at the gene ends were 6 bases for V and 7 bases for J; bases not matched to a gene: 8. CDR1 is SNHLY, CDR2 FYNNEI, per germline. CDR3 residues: CASRDRAEGQPQHF. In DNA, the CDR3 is TGTGCCAGCAGGGACAGGGCCGAGGGACAGCCCCAGCATTTT.

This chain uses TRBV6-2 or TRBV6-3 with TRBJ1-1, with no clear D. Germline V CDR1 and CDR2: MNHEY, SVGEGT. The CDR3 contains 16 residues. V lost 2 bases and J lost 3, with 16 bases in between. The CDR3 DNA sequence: TGTGCCAGCAGTTACCTCGTAAAGAGGTGGGACACTGAAGCTTTCTTT. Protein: CASSYLVKRWDTEAFF.

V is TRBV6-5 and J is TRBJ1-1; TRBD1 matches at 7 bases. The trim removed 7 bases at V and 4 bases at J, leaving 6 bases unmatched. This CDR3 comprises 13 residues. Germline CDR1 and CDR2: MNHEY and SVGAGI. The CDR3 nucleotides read TGTGCCAGCATCTCCGACAGGGTCACTGAAGCTTTCTTT. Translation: CASISDRVTEAFF.

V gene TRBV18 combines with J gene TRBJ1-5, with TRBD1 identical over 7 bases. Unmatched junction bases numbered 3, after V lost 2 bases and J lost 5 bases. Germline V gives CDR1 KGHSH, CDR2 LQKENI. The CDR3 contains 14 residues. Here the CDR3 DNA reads TGTGCCAGCTCACCATTCAGGGGGGATCAGCCCCAGCATTTT. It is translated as CASSPFRGDQPQHF.

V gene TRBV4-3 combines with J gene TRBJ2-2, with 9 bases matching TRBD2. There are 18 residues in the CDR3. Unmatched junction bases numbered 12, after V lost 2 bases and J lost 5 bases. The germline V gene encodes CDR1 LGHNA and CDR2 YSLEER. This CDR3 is CASSQRTPSGGWTGELFF. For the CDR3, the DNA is TGCGCCAGCAGCCAAAGGACTCCCAGCGGGGGGTGGACCGGGGAGCTGTTTTTT.

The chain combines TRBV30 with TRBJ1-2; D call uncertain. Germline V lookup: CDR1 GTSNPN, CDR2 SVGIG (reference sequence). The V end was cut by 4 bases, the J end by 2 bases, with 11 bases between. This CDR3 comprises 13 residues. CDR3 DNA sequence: TGTGCCTGGACGGGTGAAGGGAACTATGGCTACACCTTC. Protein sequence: CAWTGEGNYGYTF.